This record concerns one T cell receptor (beta chain) sequence. Its antigen is unidentified. V gave up 0 bases and J gave up 2 bases, with 7 bases separating them. In germline, CDR1 is SGHTA, CDR2 FQGNSA. The CDR3 totals 14 residues. The sample originates from a study of a mutant IDH1 vaccine in newly diagnosed glioma. Study summary: Radiotherapy, temozolomide, or both had been given previously, and both were given to most. Study-wide points: Vaccine-induced immune responses were detected in approximately 93% of patients.

Time point noted: baseline, week 1 (first vaccination visit). Specified treatment: pre-vaccination baseline after standard-of-care therapy. The astrocytomas were IDH1-mutant, ATRX-negative, and WHO grade 3 or 4. Method: immunoSEQ multiplex PCR; TCRdb's copy keeps in-frame clones and lacks some. The table shows approximately 67,000 clones, with around four fifths occurring only once. The chain uses TRBV7-2 and TRBJ1-2, with D tentatively TRBD1 (6 bases). Sequenced here: peripheral blood mononuclear cells (PBMCs), sampled from a glioma patient treated with radiotherapy, temozolomide or both. This clonotype was obtained from a young woman with glioma. Some clones in this sample may be carry-over from other donors' samples. The CDR3 region is CASSLAGTNYGYTF. The CDR3 nucleotides are TGTGCCAGCAGCTTAGCGGGGACAAACTATGGCTACACCTTC.